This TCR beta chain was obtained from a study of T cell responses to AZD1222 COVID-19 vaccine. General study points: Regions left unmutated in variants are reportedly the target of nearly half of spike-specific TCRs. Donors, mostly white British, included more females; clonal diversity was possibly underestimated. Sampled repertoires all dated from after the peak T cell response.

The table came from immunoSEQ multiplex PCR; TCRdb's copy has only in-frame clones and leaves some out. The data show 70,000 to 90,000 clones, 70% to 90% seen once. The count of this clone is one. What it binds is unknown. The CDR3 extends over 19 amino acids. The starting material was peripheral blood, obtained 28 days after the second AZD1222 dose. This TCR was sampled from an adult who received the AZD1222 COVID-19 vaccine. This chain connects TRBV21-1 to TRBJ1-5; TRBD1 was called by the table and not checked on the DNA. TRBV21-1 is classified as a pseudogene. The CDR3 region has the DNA TGTGCCAGCAGCATCCGCCCGACAGGCGTATTCGGGTTTAATCAGCCCCAGCATTTT. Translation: CASSIRPTGVFGFNQPQHF.